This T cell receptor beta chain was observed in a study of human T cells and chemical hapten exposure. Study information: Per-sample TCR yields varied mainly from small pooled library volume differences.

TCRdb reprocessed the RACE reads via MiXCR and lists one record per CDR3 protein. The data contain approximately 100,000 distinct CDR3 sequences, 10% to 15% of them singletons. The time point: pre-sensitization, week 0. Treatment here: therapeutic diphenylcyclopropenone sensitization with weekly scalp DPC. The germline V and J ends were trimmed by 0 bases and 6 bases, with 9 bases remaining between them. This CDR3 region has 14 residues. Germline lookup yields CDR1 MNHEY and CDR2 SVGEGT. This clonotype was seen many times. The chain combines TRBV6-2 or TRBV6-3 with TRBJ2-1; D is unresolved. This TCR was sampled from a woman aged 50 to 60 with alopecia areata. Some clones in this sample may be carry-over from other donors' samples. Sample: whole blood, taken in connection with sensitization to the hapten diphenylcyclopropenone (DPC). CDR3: CASSYSWTINEQFF. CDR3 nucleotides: TGTGCCAGCAGTTACTCGTGGACCATCAATGAGCAGTTCTTC.